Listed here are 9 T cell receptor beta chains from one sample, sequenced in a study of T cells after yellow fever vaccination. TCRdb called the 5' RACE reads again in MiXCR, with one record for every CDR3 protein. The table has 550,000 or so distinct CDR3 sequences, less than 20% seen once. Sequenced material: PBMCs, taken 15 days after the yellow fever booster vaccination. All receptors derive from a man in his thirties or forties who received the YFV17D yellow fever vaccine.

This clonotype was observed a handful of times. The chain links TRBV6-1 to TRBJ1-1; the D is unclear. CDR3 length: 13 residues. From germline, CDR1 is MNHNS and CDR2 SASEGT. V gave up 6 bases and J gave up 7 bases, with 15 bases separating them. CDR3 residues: CASRRERGSEAFF. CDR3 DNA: TGTGCCAGCAGACGTGAGAGAGGTAGTGAAGCTTTCTTT.

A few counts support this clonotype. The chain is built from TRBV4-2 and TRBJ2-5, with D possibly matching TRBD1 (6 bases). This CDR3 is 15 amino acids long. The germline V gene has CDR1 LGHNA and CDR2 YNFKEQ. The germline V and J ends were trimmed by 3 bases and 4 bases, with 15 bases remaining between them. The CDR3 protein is CASSQGVRGRETQYF. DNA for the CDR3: TGTGCCAGCAGCCAGGGGGTTAGGGGGAGAGAGACCCAGTACTTC.

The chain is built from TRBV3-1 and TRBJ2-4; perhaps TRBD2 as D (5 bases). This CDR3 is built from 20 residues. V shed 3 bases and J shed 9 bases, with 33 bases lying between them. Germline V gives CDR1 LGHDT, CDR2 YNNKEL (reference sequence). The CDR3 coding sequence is TGTGCCAGCAGCCAGGGAGAGGGCTCTCCCAGCGCTCTTACGCGGGCCATTCAGTACTTC. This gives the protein CASSQGEGSPSALTRAIQYF.

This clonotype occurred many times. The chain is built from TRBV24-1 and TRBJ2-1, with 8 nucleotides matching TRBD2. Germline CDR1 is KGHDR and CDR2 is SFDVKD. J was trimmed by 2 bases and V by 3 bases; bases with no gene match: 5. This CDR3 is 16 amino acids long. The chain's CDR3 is CATSDQRESTYNEQFF. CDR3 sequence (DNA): TGTGCCACCAGTGATCAGCGGGAGTCGACCTACAATGAGCAGTTCTTC.

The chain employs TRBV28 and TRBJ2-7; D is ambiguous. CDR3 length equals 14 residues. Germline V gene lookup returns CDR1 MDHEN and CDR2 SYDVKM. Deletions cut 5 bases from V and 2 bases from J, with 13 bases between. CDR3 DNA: TGTGCCAGCAGTCCCCAACCGCAGCCCTACGAGCAGTACTTC. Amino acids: CASSPQPQPYEQYF.

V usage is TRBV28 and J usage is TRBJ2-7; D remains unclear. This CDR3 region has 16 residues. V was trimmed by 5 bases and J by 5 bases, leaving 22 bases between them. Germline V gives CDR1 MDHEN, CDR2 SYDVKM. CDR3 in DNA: TGTGCCAGCAGTGGCGACGAACGGGTGGCGGTCAACGAGCAGTACTTC. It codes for CASSGDERVAVNEQYF.

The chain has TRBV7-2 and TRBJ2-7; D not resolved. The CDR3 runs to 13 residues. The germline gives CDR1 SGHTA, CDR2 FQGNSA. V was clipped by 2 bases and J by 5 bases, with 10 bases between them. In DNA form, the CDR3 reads TGTGCCAGCAGCTTACCAGTGCTAAACGAGCAGTACTTC. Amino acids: CASSLPVLNEQYF. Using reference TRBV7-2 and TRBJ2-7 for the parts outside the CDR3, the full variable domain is GAGVSQSPSNKVTEKGKDVELRCDPISGHTALYWYRQSLGQGLEFLIYFQGNSAPDKSGLPSDRFSAERTGGSVSTLTIQRTQQEDSAVYLCASSLPVLNEQYFGPGTRLTVT.

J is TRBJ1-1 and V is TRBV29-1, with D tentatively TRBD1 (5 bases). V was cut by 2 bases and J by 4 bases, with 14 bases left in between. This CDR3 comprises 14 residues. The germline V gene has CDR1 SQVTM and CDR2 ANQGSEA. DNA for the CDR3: TGCAGCGTTGAAACTACGGGGGGTCGCACTGAAGCTTTCTTT. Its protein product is CSVETTGGRTEAFF. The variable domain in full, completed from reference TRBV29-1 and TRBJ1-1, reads SAVISQKPSRDICQRGTSLTIQCQVDSQVTMMFWYRQQPGQSLTLIATANQGSEATYESGFVIDKFPISRPNLTFSTLTVSNMSPEDSSIYLCSVETTGGRTEAFFGQGTRLTVV.

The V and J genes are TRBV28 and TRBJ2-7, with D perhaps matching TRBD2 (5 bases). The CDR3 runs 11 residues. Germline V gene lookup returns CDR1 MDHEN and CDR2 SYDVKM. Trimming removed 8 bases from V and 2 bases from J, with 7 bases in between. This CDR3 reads CASGLTYEQYF. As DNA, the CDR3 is TGTGCCAGCGGACTGACCTACGAGCAGTACTTC.